This TCR beta chain originates from a study of T cell changes during pregnancy in multiple sclerosis. Sequenced by immunoSEQ multiplex PCR; TCRdb stores in-frame clones only, minus some. The sample lists more than 85,000 clones, around 92% occurring once. This CDR3 has 15 amino acids. Germline-derived CDR1 and CDR2 are SGHTA and FQGNSA. V was cut by 4 bases and J by 3 bases, with 16 bases left in between. Material: peripheral blood, obtained before pregnancy. The sequence was collected from a female donor with multiple sclerosis, enrolled in a pregnancy study. This chain uses TRBV7-2 with TRBJ2-7, with D perhaps TRBD2 (6 bases). The CDR3 nucleotides are TGTGCCAGCAGCTCCCGCGGGACTCAAAACTACGAGCAGTACTTC. Its protein is CASSSRGTQNYEQYF.